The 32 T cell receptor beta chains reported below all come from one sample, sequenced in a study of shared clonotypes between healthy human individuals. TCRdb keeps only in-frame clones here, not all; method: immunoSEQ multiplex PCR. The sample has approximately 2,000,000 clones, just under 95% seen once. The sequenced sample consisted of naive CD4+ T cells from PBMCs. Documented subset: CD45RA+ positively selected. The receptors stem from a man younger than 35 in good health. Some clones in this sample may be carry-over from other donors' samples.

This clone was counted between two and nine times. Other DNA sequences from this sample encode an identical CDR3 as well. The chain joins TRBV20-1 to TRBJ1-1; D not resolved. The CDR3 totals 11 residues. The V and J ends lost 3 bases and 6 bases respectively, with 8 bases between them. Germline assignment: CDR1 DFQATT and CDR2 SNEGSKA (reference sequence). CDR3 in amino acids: CSARDRSEAFF. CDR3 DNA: TGCAGTGCTAGGGACCGTTCTGAAGCTTTCTTT.

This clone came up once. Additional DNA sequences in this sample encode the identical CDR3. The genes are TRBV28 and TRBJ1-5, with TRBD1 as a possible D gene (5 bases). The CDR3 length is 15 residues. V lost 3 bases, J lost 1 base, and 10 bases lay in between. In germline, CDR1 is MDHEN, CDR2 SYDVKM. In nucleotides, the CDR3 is TGTGCCAGCAGTTTGGGGCGGCGCAGCAATCAGCCCCAGCATTTT. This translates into CASSLGRRSNQPQHF.

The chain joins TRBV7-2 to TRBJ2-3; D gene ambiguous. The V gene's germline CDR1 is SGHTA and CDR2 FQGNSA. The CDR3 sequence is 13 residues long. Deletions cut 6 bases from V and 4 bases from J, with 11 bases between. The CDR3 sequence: CASRNSAPDTQYF. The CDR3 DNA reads TGTGCCAGCAGAAACTCCGCACCAGATACGCAGTATTTT.

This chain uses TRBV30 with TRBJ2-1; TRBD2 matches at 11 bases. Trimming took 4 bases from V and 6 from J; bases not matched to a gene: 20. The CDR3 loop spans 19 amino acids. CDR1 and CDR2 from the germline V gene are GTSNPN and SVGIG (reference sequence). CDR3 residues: CAWTPRWALAGGPGNEQFF. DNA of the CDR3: TGTGCCTGGACTCCTCGGTGGGCTTTAGCGGGAGGGCCGGGCAATGAGCAGTTCTTC.

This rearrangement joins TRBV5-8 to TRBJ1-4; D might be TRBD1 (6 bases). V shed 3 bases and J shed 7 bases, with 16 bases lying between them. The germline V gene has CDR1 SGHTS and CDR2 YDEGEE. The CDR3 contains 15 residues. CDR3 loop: CASSSDSFGGEKLFF. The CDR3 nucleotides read TGTGCCAGCAGCTCGGACAGCTTCGGAGGTGAAAAACTGTTTTTT.

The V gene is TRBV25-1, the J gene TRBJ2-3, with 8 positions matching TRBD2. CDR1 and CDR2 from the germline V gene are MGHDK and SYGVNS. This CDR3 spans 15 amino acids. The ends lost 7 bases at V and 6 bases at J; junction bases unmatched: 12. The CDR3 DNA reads TGTGCCAGCACCTCGACGGGAGGGCCAGGGGATACGCAGTATTTT. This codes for CASTSTGGPGDTQYF. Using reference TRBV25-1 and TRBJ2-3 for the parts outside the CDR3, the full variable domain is EADIYQTPRYLVIGTGKKITLECSQTMGHDKMYWYQQDPGMELHLIHYSYGVNSTEKGDLSSESTVSRIRTEHFPLTLESARPSHTSQYLCASTSTGGPGDTQYFGPGTRLTVL.

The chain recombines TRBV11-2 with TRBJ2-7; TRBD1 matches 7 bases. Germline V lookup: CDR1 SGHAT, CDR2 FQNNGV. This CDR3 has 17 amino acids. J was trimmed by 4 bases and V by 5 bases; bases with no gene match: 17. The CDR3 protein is CASSPGAGMDRSYEQYF. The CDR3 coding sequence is TGTGCCAGCAGCCCAGGGGCAGGTATGGACAGGTCTTACGAGCAGTACTTC.

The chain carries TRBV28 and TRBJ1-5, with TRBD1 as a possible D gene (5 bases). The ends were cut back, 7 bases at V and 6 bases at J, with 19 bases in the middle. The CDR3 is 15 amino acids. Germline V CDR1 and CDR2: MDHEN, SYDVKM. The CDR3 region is CASTLLPGGSQPQHF. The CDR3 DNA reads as TGTGCCAGCACCTTGCTTCCCGGGGGGAGTCAGCCCCAGCATTTT.

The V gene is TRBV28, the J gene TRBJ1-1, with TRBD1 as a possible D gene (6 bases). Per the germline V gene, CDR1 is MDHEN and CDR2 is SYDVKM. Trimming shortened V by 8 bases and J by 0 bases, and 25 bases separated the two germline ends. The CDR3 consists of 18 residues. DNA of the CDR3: TGTGCCAGCCCCCCCAAGGTGCAGGGGCGGACTATGAACACTGAAGCTTTCTTT. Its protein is CASPPKVQGRTMNTEAFF.

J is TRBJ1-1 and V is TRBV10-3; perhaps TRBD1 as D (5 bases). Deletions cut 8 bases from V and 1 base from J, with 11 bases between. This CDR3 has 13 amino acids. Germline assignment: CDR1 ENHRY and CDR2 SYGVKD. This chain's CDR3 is CAIGQGRNTEAFF. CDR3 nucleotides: TGTGCCATCGGGCAGGGTAGGAACACTGAAGCTTTCTTT.

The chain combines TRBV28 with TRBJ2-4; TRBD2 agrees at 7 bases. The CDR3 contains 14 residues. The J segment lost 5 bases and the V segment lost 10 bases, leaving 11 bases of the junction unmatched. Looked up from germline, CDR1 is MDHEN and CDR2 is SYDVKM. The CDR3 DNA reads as TGTGCCACGGCCAGCGGGGTGGGACAAAACATTCAGTACTTC. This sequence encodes CATASGVGQNIQYF.

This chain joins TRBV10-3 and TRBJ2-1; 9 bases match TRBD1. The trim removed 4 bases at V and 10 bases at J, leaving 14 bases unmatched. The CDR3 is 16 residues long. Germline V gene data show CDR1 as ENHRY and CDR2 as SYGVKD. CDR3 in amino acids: CAISGASDRGFLEQFF. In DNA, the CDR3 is TGTGCCATCAGTGGGGCTTCGGACAGGGGATTCTTGGAGCAGTTCTTC.

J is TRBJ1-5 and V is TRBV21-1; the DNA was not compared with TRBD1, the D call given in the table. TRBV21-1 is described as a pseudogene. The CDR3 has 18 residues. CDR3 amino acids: CASSNYNRPFYSNQPQHF. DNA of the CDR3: TGTGCCAGCAGCAATTACAACAGGCCGTTCTATAGCAATCAGCCCCAGCATTTT.

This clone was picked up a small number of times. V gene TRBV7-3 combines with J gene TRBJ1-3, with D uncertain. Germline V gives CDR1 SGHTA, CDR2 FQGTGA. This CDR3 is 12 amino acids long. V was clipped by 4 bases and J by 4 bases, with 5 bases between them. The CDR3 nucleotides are TGTGCCAGCAGCTGGAAAGGAAACACCATATATTTT. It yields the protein CASSWKGNTIYF.

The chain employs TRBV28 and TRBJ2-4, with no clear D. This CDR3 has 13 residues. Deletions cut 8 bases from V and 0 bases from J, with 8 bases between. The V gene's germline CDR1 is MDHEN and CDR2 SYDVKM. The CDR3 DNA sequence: TGTGCCAGCGGTAACTTAGCCAAAAACATTCAGTACTTC. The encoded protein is CASGNLAKNIQYF.

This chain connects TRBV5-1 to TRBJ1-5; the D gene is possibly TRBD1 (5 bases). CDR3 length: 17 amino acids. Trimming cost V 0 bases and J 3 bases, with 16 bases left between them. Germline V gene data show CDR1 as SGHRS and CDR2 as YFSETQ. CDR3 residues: CASSLAPGLRDNQPQHF. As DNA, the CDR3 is TGCGCCAGCAGCTTGGCCCCGGGCCTCAGGGACAATCAGCCCCAGCATTTT. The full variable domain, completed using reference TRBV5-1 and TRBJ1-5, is KAGVTQTPRYLIKTRGQQVTLSCSPISGHRSVSWYQQTPGQGLQFLFEYFSETQRNKGNFPGRFSGRQFSNSRSEMNVSTLELGDSALYLCASSLAPGLRDNQPQHFGDGTRLSIL.

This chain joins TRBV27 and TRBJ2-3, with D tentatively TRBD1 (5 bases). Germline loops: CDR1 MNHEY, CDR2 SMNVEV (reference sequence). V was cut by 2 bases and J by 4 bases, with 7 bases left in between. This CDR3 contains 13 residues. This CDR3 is CASSLQGSDTQYF. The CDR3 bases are TGTGCCAGCAGTTTACAGGGCTCAGATACGCAGTATTTT.

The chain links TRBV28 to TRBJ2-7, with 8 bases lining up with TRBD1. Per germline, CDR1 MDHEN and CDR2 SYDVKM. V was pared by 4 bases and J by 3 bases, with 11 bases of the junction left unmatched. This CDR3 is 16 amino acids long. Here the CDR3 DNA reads TGTGCCAGCAGTTCCCCCCGGACAGGGAAAGGCTACGAGCAGTACTTC. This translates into CASSSPRTGKGYEQYF.

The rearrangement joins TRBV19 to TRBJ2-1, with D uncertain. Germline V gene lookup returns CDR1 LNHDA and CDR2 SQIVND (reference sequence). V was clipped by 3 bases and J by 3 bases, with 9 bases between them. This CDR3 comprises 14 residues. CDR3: CASSIELVYNEQFF. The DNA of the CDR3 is TGTGCCAGTAGTATTGAGCTGGTCTACAATGAGCAGTTCTTC.

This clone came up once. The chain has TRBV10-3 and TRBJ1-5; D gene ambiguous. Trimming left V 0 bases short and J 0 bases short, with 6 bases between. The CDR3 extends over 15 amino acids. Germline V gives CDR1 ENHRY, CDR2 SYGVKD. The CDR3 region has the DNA TGTGCCATCAGTGAGTCAGGGATTAGCAATCAGCCCCAGCATTTT. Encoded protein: CAISESGISNQPQHF.

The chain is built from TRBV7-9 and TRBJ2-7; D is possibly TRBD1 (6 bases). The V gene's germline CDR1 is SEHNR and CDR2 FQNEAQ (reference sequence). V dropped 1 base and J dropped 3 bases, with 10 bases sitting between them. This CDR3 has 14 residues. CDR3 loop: CASSLGGGIYEQYF. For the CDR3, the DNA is TGTGCCAGCAGCTTAGGAGGGGGAATCTACGAGCAGTACTTC.

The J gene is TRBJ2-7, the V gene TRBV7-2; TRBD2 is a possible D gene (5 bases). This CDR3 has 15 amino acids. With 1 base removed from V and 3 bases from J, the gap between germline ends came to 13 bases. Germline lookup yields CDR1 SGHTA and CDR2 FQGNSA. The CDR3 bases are TGTGCCAGCAGCTTAGGGATCGGGGTGGGCTACGAGCAGTACTTC. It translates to CASSLGIGVGYEQYF.

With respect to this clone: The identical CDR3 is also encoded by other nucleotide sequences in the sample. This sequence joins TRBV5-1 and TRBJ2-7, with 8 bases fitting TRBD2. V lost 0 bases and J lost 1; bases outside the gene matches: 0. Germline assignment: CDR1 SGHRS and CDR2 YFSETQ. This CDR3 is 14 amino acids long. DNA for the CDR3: TGCGCCAGCAGCTTGGGACTAGCGTCCTACGAGCAGTACTTC. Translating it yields CASSLGLASYEQYF.

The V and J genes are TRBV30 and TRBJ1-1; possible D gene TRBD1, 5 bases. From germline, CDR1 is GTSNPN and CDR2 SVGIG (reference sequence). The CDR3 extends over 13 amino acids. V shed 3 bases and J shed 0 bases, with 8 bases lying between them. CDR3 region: CAWRIQVNTEAFF. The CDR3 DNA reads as TGTGCCTGGAGGATACAGGTGAACACTGAAGCTTTCTTT.

CDR3 region: CASSTVGGMNTEAFF. CDR3 in DNA: TGCGCCTCCTCAACAGTTGGGGGGATGAACACTGAAGCTTTCTTT. The chain employs TRBV5-1 and TRBJ1-1; tentatively, D is TRBD1 (5 bases). Germline CDR1 and CDR2: SGHRS and YFSETQ. The CDR3 totals 15 residues. Between the trimmed V and J ends, which lost 10 bases and 0 bases, there was a span of 19 bases. Full variable domain (missing parts from reference TRBV5-1 and TRBJ1-1): KAGVTQTPRYLIKTRGQQVTLSCSPISGHRSVSWYQQTPGQGLQFLFEYFSETQRNKGNFPGRFSGRQFSNSRSEMNVSTLELGDSALYLCASSTVGGMNTEAFFGQGTRLTVV.

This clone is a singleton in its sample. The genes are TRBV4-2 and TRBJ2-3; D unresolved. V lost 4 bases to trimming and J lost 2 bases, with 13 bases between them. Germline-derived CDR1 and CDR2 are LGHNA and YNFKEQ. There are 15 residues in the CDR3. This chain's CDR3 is CASSLNPRDTDTQYF. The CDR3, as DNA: TGTGCCAGCAGCCTGAATCCAAGGGACACAGATACGCAGTATTTT.

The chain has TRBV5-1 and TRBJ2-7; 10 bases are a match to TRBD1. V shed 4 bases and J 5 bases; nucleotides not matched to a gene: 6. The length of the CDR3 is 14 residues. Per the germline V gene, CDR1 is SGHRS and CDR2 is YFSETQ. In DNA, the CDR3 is TGCGCCAGCAGCCCGACAGGGGGCATGGACGAGCAGTACTTC. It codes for CASSPTGGMDEQYF. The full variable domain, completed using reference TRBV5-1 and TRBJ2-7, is KAGVTQTPRYLIKTRGQQVTLSCSPISGHRSVSWYQQTPGQGLQFLFEYFSETQRNKGNFPGRFSGRQFSNSRSEMNVSTLELGDSALYLCASSPTGGMDEQYFGPGTRLTVT.

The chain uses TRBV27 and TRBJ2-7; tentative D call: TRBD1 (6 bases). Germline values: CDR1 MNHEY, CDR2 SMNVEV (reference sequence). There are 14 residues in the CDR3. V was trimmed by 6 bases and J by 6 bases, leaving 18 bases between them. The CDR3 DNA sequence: TGTGCCAGCAGCACCGCAGGGGCAGCTCGCGAGCAGTACTTC. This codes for CASSTAGAAREQYF.

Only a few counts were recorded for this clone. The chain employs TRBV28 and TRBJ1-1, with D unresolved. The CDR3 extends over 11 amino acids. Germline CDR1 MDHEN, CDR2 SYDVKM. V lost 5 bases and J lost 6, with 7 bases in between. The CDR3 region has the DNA TGTGCCAGCAGTGCTGTTGCTGAAGCTTTCTTT. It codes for CASSAVAEAFF.

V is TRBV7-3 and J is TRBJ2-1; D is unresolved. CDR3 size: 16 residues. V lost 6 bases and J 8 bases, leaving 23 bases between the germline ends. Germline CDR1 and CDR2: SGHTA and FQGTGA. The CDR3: CASSPRLRLNSHEQFF. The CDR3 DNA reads TGTGCCAGCAGTCCTCGACTCCGCTTGAATTCCCATGAGCAGTTCTTC.

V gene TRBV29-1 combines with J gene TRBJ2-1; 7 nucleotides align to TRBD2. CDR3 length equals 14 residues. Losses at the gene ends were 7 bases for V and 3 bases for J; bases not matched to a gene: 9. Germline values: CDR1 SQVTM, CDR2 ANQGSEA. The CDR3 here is CSAESGTFYNEQFF. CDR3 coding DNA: TGCAGCGCTGAGAGCGGGACCTTCTACAATGAGCAGTTCTTC.

The chain's CDR3 is CASSVGLGYEQYF. CDR3 bases: TGTGCCAGCTCCGTGGGTCTGGGTTACGAGCAGTACTTC. The chain joins TRBV6-5 to TRBJ2-7; D gene uncertain. The germline V and J ends were trimmed by 8 bases and 4 bases, with 15 bases remaining between them. The length of the CDR3 is 13 residues. CDR1 MNHEY and CDR2 SVGAGI come from the germline V gene.